The clone carrying this TCR beta chain was recorded a few times. This entry is derived from a study of blood T cell repertoires in COVID-19. Turning to the study itself: T cells, B-cell-depleted T cells, or PBMCs supplied cDNA or gDNA.

This CDR3 contains 16 residues. Germline lookup yields CDR1 MNHNS and CDR2 SASEGT. V trimming: 2 bases; J trimming: 9 bases; junction bases outside the gene matches: 8. Clones were sequenced by immunoSEQ multiplex PCR, and TCRdb holds only the in-frame ones, with some missing. The sample includes about 190,000 clones, under 80% of them seen just once. This clonotype was sampled from a man aged 50-59 years who had recovered from COVID-19. Sequenced input: peripheral blood. V is TRBV6-1 and J is TRBJ1-6; TRBD1 matches at 9 bases. CDR3 loop: CASSEIWTGEGSPLHF. CDR3 nucleotides: TGTGCCAGCAGTGAAATCTGGACAGGGGAGGGTTCACCCCTCCACTTT.